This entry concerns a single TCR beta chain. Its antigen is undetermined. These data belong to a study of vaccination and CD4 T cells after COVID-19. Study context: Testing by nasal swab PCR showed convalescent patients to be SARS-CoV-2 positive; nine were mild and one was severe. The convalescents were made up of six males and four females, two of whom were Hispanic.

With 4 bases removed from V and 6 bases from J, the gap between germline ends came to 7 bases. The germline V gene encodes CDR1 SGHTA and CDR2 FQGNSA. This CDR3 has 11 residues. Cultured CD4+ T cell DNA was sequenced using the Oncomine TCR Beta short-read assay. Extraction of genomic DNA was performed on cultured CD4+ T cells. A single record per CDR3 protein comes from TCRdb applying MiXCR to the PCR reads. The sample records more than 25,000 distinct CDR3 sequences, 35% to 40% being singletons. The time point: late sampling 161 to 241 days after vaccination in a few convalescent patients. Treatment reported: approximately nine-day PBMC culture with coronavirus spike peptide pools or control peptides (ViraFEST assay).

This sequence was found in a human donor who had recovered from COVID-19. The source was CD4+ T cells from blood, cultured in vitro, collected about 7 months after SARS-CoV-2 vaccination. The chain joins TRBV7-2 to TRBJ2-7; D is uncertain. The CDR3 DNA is TGTGCCAGCAGCTCAACACTCGAGCAGTACTTC. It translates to CASSSTLEQYF.